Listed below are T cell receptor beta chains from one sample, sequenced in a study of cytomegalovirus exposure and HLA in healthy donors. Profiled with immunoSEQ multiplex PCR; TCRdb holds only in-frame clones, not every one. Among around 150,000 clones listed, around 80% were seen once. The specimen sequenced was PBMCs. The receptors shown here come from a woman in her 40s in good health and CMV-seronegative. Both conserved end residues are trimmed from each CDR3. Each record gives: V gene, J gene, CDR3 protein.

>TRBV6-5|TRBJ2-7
ASSYSRSIEQY
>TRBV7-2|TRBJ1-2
ASSGRRDRRASYT
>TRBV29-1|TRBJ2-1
SVSGTPSAYNEQF
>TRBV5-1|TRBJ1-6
ASSLLGAESPLH
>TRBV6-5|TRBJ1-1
ASTTIDRGDTEAF
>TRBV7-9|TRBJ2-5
SSSRTRARAGETQY
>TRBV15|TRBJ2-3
ATSNGVGHLTDTQY
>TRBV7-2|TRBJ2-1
ASTLSLLAGGPNEQF
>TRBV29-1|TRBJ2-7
SVGLTGREQY
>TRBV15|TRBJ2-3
ATSRDTEREIPDTQY
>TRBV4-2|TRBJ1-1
ASSQETTWGGNTEAF
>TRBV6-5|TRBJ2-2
ASSSRDRVNTGELF
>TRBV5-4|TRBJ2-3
ASSPGTSGTDTQY
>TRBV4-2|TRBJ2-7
ASSQEGQGSYEQY
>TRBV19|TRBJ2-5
ASSGGRERRETQY
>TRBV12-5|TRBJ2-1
ASGSGTVLYNEQF
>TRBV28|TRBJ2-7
ASRKRQGVTYEQY
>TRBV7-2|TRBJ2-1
ASSLATGGLYEQF
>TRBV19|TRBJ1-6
ASRDRNYNSPLH
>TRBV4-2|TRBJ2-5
ASSQVRLAGGGAETQY
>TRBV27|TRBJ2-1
ASSKTSDITEQF
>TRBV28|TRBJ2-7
ASLDSYEQY
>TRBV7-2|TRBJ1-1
ASSFTTLNTEAF
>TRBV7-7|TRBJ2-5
ASSSLTSAQETQY
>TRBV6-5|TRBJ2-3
ASSSTENTQY
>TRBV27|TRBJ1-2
ASSPSQGNYT
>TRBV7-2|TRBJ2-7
ASSLYSEQY
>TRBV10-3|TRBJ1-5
ASRTGAHQPQH
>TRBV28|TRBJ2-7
ASSLRDSILHEQY
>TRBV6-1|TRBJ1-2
ASRSTGLWYGYT
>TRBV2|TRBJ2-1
ASSGGGRRGNEQF
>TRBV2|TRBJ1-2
ASSLEGWGYT
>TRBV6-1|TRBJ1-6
ASSANNQINAPSPLH
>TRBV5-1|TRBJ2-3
ASRATSTDTQY
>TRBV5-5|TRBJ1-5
ASSDSLAEMSYQPQH
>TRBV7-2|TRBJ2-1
ASSLGGWESYNEQF
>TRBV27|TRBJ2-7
ASWDSPYEQY
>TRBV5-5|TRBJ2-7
ASSLEGMGGGPNYEQY
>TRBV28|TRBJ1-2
ASSSPQGAGSYGYT
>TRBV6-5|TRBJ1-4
ASSYSGGGFNEKLF
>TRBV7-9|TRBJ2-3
ASSSPEGAQY
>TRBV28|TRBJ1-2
ASTPPGQGLDGYT